This is a list of T cell receptor beta chains from one sample in a study of blood T cell repertoires in COVID-19. TCRdb's table, derived via immunoSEQ multiplex PCR, lists solely in-frame clones and lacks some. The sample shows about 45,000 clones, more than 75% of them seen only once. The material sequenced was peripheral blood. The receptors derive from a human donor in a cohort sampled during active COVID-19. CDR3s include the opening cysteine and the closing phenylalanine or tryptophan. Fields, in order: D gene, J gene, clone size, V gene, CDR3 protein, CDR3 DNA. The D gene is left open where the match is weak. Some rows mark clone size as missing; the rest say once, few, many or name a class of expanded clone.

D: TRBD2
J: TRBJ2-1
size: NA
V: TRBV7-3
CDR3: CASSPNPLAGGPGEQFF
DNA: TGTGCCAGCAGCCCCAACCCCTTAGCGGGAGGGCCAGGTGAGCAGTTCTTC

D: NA
J: TRBJ2-1
size: NA
V: TRBV7-8
CDR3: CASSLARWGAYNEQFF
DNA: TGTGCCAGCAGCTTAGCGCGCTGGGGCGCCTACAATGAGCAGTTCTTC

D: NA
J: TRBJ2-4
size: NA
V: TRBV11-1
CDR3: CASSLEQGAKNIQYF
DNA: TGTGCCAGCAGCTTAGAGCAGGGGGCCAAAAACATTCAGTACTTC

D: TRBD1
J: TRBJ2-1
size: NA
V: TRBV24-1
CDR3: CATTGTQGAKYHTHNEQFF
DNA: TGTGCCACCACCGGAACGCAGGGGGCGAAGTATCACACACACAATGAGCAGTTCTTC

D: TRBD2
J: TRBJ2-3
size: NA
V: TRBV29-1
CDR3: CSVGGGTSGKTQYF
DNA: TGCAGCGTTGGGGGGGGGACTAGCGGGAAGACGCAGTATTTT

D: TRBD1
J: TRBJ2-7
size: few
V: TRBV11-2
CDR3: CASSLVTGGFYEQYF
DNA: TGTGCCAGCAGCTTGGTCACAGGGGGCTTCTACGAGCAGTACTTC

D: TRBD1
J: TRBJ1-5
size: NA
V: TRBV6-2/TRBV6-3
CDR3: CASSYLGTGAHQPQHF
DNA: TGTGCCAGCAGTTACCTCGGGACAGGGGCTCATCAGCCCCAGCATTTT

D: TRBD2
J: TRBJ2-7
size: NA
V: TRBV10-2
CDR3: CASKGLAGVDEQYF
DNA: TGCGCCAGCAAGGGACTAGCGGGAGTCGACGAGCAGTACTTC

D: TRBD1
J: TRBJ2-7
size: NA
V: TRBV7-2
CDR3: CASSQDRGSRYEQYF
DNA: TGTGCCAGCAGCCAGGACAGGGGGAGTCGGTACGAGCAGTACTTC

D: TRBD2
J: TRBJ2-3
size: NA
V: TRBV7-9
CDR3: CASSLGRLAGGTDTQYF
DNA: TGTGCCAGCAGCTTAGGAAGATTAGCGGGAGGCACAGATACGCAGTATTTT

D: TRBD1
J: TRBJ1-2
size: NA
V: TRBV6-5
CDR3: CASSYNLQGNYGYTF
DNA: TGTGCCAGCAGTTACAATTTACAGGGGAACTATGGCTACACCTTC

D: NA
J: TRBJ2-1
size: NA
V: TRBV15
CDR3: CATSRFGSGNEQFF
DNA: TGTGCCACCAGCAGGTTCGGGAGTGGAAATGAGCAGTTCTTC

D: NA
J: TRBJ2-1
size: NA
V: TRBV7-9
CDR3: CASSEYNEQFF
DNA: TGTGCCAGCTCTGAGTACAATGAGCAGTTCTTC

D: TRBD2
J: TRBJ2-7
size: NA
V: TRBV12-3/TRBV12-4
CDR3: CASGRGITLEQYF
DNA: TGTGCCAGCGGGAGGGGCATTACTCTGGAGCAGTACTTC

D: TRBD2
J: TRBJ2-1
size: NA
V: TRBV30
CDR3: CAWSLGAGAGDEQFF
DNA: TGTGCCTGGAGTCTCGGGGCGGGAGCTGGGGATGAGCAGTTCTTC

D: TRBD2
J: TRBJ2-7
size: few
V: TRBV4-1
CDR3: CASSQTSGRGYEQYF
DNA: TGCGCCAGCAGCCAAACTAGCGGGAGGGGTTACGAGCAGTACTTC

D: TRBD2
J: TRBJ2-4
size: NA
V: TRBV24-1
CDR3: CATWTSGALGGIKNIQYF
DNA: TGTGCCACTTGGACTAGCGGGGCCTTAGGGGGTATCAAAAACATTCAGTACTTC

D: NA
J: TRBJ2-1
size: NA
V: TRBV5-1
CDR3: CASSLVGGEQFF
DNA: TGCGCCAGCAGCTTGGTAGGAGGCGAGCAGTTCTTC

D: NA
J: TRBJ2-7
size: NA
V: TRBV5-1
CDR3: CASSLVGQPYEQYF
DNA: TGCGCCAGCAGCTTGGTGGGCCAACCCTACGAGCAGTACTTC

D: TRBD1
J: TRBJ2-7
size: NA
V: TRBV13
CDR3: CASSPYRQGAYEQYF
DNA: TGTGCCAGCAGCCCCTACAGACAGGGCGCCTACGAGCAGTACTTC

D: NA
J: TRBJ1-5
size: few
V: TRBV7-9
CDR3: CASSLGREFDQPQHF
DNA: TGTGCCAGCAGCTTAGGAAGGGAGTTCGATCAGCCCCAGCATTTT

D: TRBD2
J: TRBJ2-1
size: NA
V: TRBV27
CDR3: CASTGTSGRVLFF
DNA: TGTGCCAGCACGGGGACTAGCGGGAGAGTACTGTTCTTC

D: NA
J: TRBJ2-4
size: NA
V: TRBV28
CDR3: CASSLWGAGNIQYF
DNA: TGTGCCAGCAGTTTATGGGGGGCGGGAAACATTCAGTACTTC

D: TRBD1
J: TRBJ1-6
size: NA
V: TRBV27
CDR3: CASRIPGQGNSPLHF
DNA: TGTGCCAGCAGAATACCGGGACAGGGGAATTCACCCCTCCACTTT

D: NA
J: TRBJ1-1
size: few
V: TRBV7-8
CDR3: CASTLGGAITEAFF
DNA: TGTGCCAGCACCCTCGGAGGGGCGATCACTGAAGCTTTCTTT

D: TRBD1
J: TRBJ1-6
size: few
V: TRBV27
CDR3: CASSFRSGTGRSPLHF
DNA: TGTGCCAGCAGTTTTAGGTCCGGGACAGGGAGATCACCCCTCCACTTT

D: NA
J: TRBJ2-5
size: NA
V: TRBV23-1
CDR3: CASSQSPPKGRQETQYF
DNA: TGCGCCAGCAGTCAATCCCCCCCAAAGGGGAGGCAAGAGACCCAGTACTTC

D: TRBD1
J: TRBJ2-5
size: NA
V: TRBV28
CDR3: CASSAPGTGDETQYF
DNA: TGTGCCAGCAGTGCCCCCGGGACAGGTGACGAGACCCAGTACTTC

D: TRBD2
J: TRBJ2-7
size: NA
V: TRBV19
CDR3: CASSTSLAGGPYEQYF
DNA: TGTGCCAGTAGCACCAGCCTAGCGGGAGGACCCTACGAGCAGTACTTC

D: TRBD2
J: TRBJ2-1
size: NA
V: TRBV7-2
CDR3: CASSPTSGFYNEQFF
DNA: TGTGCCAGCAGCCCTACTAGCGGGTTCTACAATGAGCAGTTCTTC

D: TRBD1
J: TRBJ1-1
size: NA
V: TRBV10-2
CDR3: CASSGQGPTTEAFF
DNA: TGCGCCAGCAGTGGACAGGGGCCGACCACTGAAGCTTTCTTT

D: TRBD1
J: TRBJ1-6
size: NA
V: TRBV18
CDR3: CASSPGQGQTPLHF
DNA: TGTGCCAGCTCACCCGGACAGGGGCAGACACCCCTCCACTTT

D: TRBD1
J: TRBJ2-6
size: NA
V: TRBV11-2
CDR3: CASSLGPRGNSGANVLTF
DNA: TGTGCCAGCAGCTTAGGTCCCAGGGGGAACTCTGGGGCCAACGTCCTGACTTTC

D: NA
J: TRBJ2-3
size: NA
V: TRBV6-5
CDR3: CASSYSVRGTDTQYF
DNA: TGTGCCAGCAGTTACTCCGTTCGTGGCACAGATACGCAGTATTTT

D: TRBD1
J: TRBJ1-1
size: NA
V: TRBV6-5
CDR3: CASRDRGLNTEAFF
DNA: TGTGCCAGCAGGGACAGGGGATTGAACACTGAAGCTTTCTTT

D: TRBD1
J: TRBJ2-3
size: NA
V: TRBV29-1
CDR3: CSVARGTGGTDTQYF
DNA: TGCAGCGTTGCCAGGGGTACAGGGGGCACAGATACGCAGTATTTT

D: NA
J: TRBJ1-1
size: NA
V: TRBV7-6
CDR3: CASSNSENTEAFF
DNA: TGTGCCAGCAGCAACTCCGAGAACACTGAAGCTTTCTTT